This T cell receptor (beta chain) was found in a study of T-cell reconstitution after alpha-beta-depleted transplantation in children. The sample holds many counts of this clonotype. Germline CDR1 is GTSNPN and CDR2 is SVGIG (reference sequence). This CDR3 has 13 amino acids. Trimming cost V 0 bases and J 9 bases, with 12 bases left between them. Unique molecular identifiers were built into the TCRbeta library. TCRdb redid the calling of the PCR reads with MiXCR, one entry per CDR3 protein. This sample carries 200,000 to 300,000 distinct CDR3 sequences, 9.5% to 15% of them seen once, and the ten largest clones take approximately 2.9%.

V gene TRBV30 combines with J gene TRBJ1-5; D remains unclear. Sequencing was performed on PBMCs from the stem cell graft donor, taken from the stem cell graft. The clonotype comes from a human donor who donated a stem cell graft to a child with acute lymphoblastic leukemia. The CDR3 loop reads CAWSVSSWGPQHF. The CDR3 DNA is TGTGCCTGGAGTGTTTCTTCTTGGGGGCCCCAGCATTTT.